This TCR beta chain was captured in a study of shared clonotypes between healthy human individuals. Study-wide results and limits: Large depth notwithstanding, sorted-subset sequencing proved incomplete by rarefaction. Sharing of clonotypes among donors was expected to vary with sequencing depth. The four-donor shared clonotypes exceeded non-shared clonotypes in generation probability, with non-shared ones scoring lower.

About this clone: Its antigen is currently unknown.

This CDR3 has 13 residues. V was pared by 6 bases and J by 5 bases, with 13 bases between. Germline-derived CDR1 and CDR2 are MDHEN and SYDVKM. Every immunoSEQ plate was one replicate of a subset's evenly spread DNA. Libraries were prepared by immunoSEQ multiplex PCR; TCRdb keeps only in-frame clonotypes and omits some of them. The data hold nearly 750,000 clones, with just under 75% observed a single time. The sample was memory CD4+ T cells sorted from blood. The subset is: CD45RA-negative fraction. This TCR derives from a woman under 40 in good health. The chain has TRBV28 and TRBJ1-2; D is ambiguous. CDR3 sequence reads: CASSDSTRYGYTF. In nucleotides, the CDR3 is TGTGCCAGCAGCGACTCGACAAGGTATGGCTACACCTTC.